One T cell receptor beta chain is described in this entry. Its antigen is undetermined. Assay used: immunoSEQ multiplex PCR; TCRdb lists only in-frame clones, some missing. Among 180,000 or so clones listed, approximately 95% were seen once. These data originate in a study of T cell responses to AZD1222 COVID-19 vaccine. Study outcomes and limitations: Clonal diversity was possibly underestimated; the donors were predominantly white British and more often female. Seropositive at baseline were only a handful of AZD1222 recipients. Mapped onto spike, vaccine-associated CD4 TCRs spanned it and were dominant at 160-218 and 743-854. The reported proportion of spike-specific TCRs targeting unmutated variant regions was nearly half.

The CDR3 has 16 residues. This receptor was identified in an adult who received the MenACWY meningococcal vaccine as a control. The specimen comprised peripheral blood, sampled 28 days after the second dose of the MenACWY control vaccine. This chain joins TRBV21-1 and TRBJ1-4; TRBD1, as called in the table, went unchecked against the DNA. TRBV21-1 is labeled a pseudogene. CDR3 residues: CASSTPRDRANEKLFF. The CDR3 DNA reads TGTGCCAGCAGCACTCCCCGGGACAGGGCTAATGAAAAACTGTTTTTT.